The TCR beta chain described here comes from a study of cytomegalovirus exposure and HLA in healthy donors. Notes on this clone: Its antigen is undetermined.

The donors gave bone marrow, and they were healthy. Germline V gene data show CDR1 as MDHEN and CDR2 as SYDVKM. The CDR3 runs to 15 residues. V lost 9 bases, J lost 4 bases, and 10 bases stayed unmatched. Broader study findings: One later analysis reportedly identified an Asian-associated ancestry cluster that showed fewer N-insertions than the roughly 720-donor mean.

Both 60 Vbeta primers and 13 Jbeta primers went into the PCR. The repertoire was sequenced with immunoSEQ multiplex PCR; TCRdb's copy has only in-frame clones and lacks some. The sample records some 110,000 clones, 55% to 70% being singletons. The V call is TRBV28, the J call TRBJ2-1; TRBD1 matches 9 bases. The sequenced sample consisted of PBMCs. The source is a woman aged 25 to 39 in good health and CMV-seronegative. The CDR3 DNA follows: TGTGCCAGTTATGGGACAGGGAGGTTTTACAATGAGCAGTTCTTC. The encoded protein is CASYGTGRFYNEQFF.